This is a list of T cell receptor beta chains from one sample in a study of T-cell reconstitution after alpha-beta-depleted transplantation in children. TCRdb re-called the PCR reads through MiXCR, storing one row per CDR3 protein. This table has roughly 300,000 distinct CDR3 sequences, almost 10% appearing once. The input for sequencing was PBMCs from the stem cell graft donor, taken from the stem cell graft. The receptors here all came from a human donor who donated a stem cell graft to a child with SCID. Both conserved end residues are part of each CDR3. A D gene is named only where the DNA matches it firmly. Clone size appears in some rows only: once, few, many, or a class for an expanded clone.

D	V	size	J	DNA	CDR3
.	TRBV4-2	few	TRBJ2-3	TGTGCCAGCAGCCCGGACAGGGAGGGCGGGGGCACAGATACGCAGTATTTT	CASSPDREGGGTDTQYF
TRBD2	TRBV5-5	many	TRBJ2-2	TGTGCCAGCAGCTCCGGGACTAGAACCGGGGAGCTGTTTTTT	CASSSGTRTGELFF
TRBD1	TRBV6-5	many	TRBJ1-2	TGTGCCAGCAGGTCCGGGACAGGGGGGACTTATGGCTACACCTTC	CASRSGTGGTYGYTF
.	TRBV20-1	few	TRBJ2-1	TGCAGTGTCAACCTCCTGAGCTCCTACAATGAGCAGTTCTTC	CSVNLLSSYNEQFF
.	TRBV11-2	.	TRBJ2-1	TGTGCCAGCAGCTTAGATCTTCGGAGCTCCTACAATGAGCAGTTCTTC	CASSLDLRSSYNEQFF
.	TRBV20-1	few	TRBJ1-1	TGCAGTGCTATGGGCACGATGAACACTGAAGCTTTCTTT	CSAMGTMNTEAFF
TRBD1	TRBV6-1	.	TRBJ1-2	TGTGCCAGCAGTGACCTTCCCGGGACAGTCAACTATGGCTACACCTTC	CASSDLPGTVNYGYTF
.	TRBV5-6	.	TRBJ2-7	TGTGCCAGCAGCCGACTAGGCCGCGAGCAGTACTTC	CASSRLGREQYF
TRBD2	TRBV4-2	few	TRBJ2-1	TGTGCCAGCAGCCAAGATCTGGCGGGGGGGAATGAGCAGTTCTTC	CASSQDLAGGNEQFF
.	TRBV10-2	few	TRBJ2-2	TGCGCCAGCCGAGATGGGGGGTTTTTCACCGGGGAGCTGTTTTTT	CASRDGGFFTGELFF
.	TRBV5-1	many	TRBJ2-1	TGCGCCAGCAGCCCCCTCAATGAGCAGTTCTTC	CASSPLNEQFF
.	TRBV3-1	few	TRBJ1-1	TGTGCCAGCAGCCCGATTTTAGGGGGTGAAGCTTTCTTT	CASSPILGGEAFF
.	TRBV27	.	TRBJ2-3	TGTGCCAGCAGTTTATCCGGGACCCCCCCTGCAGATACGCAGTATTTT	CASSLSGTPPADTQYF
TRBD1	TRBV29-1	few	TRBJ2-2	TGCAGCGTTGGGGGGTACGGACAGGGAAGGACCGGGGAGCTGTTTTTT	CSVGGYGQGRTGELFF
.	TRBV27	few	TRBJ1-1	TGTGCCAGCAGTCCCGTCGGGGGGACTGAAGCTTTCTTT	CASSPVGGTEAFF
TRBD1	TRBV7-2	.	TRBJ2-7	TGTGCCAGCAGCCGGGCAATATGGGACAGCGTCTCCTACGAGCAGTACTTC	CASSRAIWDSVSYEQYF
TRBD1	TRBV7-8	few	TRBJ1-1	TGTGCCAGCAGCTTAGGGACAGGGGGCCGGAACACTGAAGCTTTCTTT	CASSLGTGGRNTEAFF
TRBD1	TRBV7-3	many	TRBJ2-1	TGTGCCAGCAGCCAAGCCGGGACAGGGATGGATGAGCAGTTCTTC	CASSQAGTGMDEQFF
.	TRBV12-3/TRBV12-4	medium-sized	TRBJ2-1	TGTGCCAGCAGTTTAATTGAGTGGCACTCCTACAATGAGCAGTTCTTC	CASSLIEWHSYNEQFF
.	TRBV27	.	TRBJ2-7	TGTGCCAGCAGGGGGTTAGCCGAGCAGTACTTC	CASRGLAEQYF
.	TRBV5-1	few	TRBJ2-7	TGCGCCAGCAGCTTCCCCCGGGACGGAGGGGGCTACGAGCAGTACTTC	CASSFPRDGGGYEQYF
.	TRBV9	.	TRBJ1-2	TGTGCCAGCAGCGTAGAAACTAACTATGGCTACACCTTC	CASSVETNYGYTF
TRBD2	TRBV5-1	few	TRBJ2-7	TGCGCCAGCAGCTATCGGACTAGGACGGCGGACGAGCAGTACTTC	CASSYRTRTADEQYF
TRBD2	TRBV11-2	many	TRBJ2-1	TGTGCCAGCAGCTTTAGCGGGGGGATCAATGAGCAGTTCTTC	CASSFSGGINEQFF
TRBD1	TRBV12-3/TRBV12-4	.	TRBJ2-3	TGTGCCAGCACCACAGGGGTGCGTACGCAGTATTTT	CASTTGVRTQYF
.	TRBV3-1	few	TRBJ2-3	TGTGCCAGCAGCCCCCCCGGGACACTTGATACGCAGTATTTT	CASSPPGTLDTQYF
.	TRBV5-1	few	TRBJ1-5	TGCGCCAGCAGCGCTACAGGAAATCAGCCCCAGCATTTT	CASSATGNQPQHF
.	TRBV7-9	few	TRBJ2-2	TGTGCCAGCAGTCAAAGGCTCCCCTCGAACACCGGGGAGCTGTTTTTT	CASSQRLPSNTGELFF
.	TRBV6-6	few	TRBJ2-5	TGTGCCAGCAGCCTCTGGGACCAAGAGACCCAGTACTTC	CASSLWDQETQYF
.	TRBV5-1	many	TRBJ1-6	TGCGCCAGCAGCTTGGATGGTAGTCGAAGTTCACCCCTCCACTTT	CASSLDGSRSSPLHF
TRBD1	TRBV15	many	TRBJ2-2	TGTGCCACCAGCAGAGGGGACAGGTTCACCGGGGAGCTGTTTTTT	CATSRGDRFTGELFF
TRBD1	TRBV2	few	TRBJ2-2	TGTGCCAGCATCCTAGGAAGAGGCGGACAGGGATTACCCGGGGAGCTGTTTTTT	CASILGRGGQGLPGELFF
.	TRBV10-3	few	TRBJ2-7	TGTGCCATCAGCACCACACAACTTACTAATTCCTACGAGCAGTACTTC	CAISTTQLTNSYEQYF
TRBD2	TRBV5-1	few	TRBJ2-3	TGCGCCAGCAGCTCCCGACCTTGGTTTAGCGGGGGGGCCGGCGTTTCCGCAGATACGCAGTATTTT	CASSSRPWFSGGAGVSADTQYF
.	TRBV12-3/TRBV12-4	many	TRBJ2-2	TGTGCCAGCGGCAACACCGGGGAGCTGTTTTTT	CASGNTGELFF
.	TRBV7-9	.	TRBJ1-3	TGTGCCAGCAGCTTTGCAGTTCGGGACACCATATATTTT	CASSFAVRDTIYF
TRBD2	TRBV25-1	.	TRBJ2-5	TGTGCCAGCAGCCTCGGGCTAGCGGGGATTCAAGAGACCCAGTACTTC	CASSLGLAGIQETQYF
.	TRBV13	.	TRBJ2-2	TGTGCCAGCAGCTTAGGCCTTCGACCAGCCAGCACCGTGGAGCTGTTTTTT	CASSLGLRPASTVELFF
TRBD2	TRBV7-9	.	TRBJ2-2	TGTGCCAGCAGCTTCCCGGGAGGGACCAACACCGGGGAGCTGTTTTTT	CASSFPGGTNTGELFF
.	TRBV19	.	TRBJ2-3	TGTGCCAGTAGTATTTCGCAAGGGTCCACAGATACGCAGTATTTT	CASSISQGSTDTQYF
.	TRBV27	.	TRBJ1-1	TGTGCCAGCAGCTACGCAGGATCTTCTGAAGCTTTCTTT	CASSYAGSSEAFF
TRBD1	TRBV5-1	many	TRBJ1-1	TGCGCCAGCAGCCTGACAGGGTCCCACACTGAAGCTTTCTTT	CASSLTGSHTEAFF
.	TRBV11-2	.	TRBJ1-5	TGTGCCAGCACCACAGGGTCCAATCAGCCCCAGCATTTT	CASTTGSNQPQHF
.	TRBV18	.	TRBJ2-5	TGTGCCAGCTCACCGGGGGGCCCGGAGACCCGGTACTTC	CASSPGGPETRYF
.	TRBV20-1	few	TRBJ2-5	TGCAGTGCTAAGGGGACCAGGACCCACCAAGAGACCCAGTACTTC	CSAKGTRTHQETQYF
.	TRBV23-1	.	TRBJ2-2	TGTGCCAGCAGTCGATCCGATGGACAGGCGGAGCGGGGGAACCGTGCGAACACCGGGGAGCTGTTTTTT	CASSRSDGQAERGNRANTGELFF
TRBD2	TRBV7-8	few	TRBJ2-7	TGTGCCAGCAGCTTAGGCCCCGGGGACTACTCCGGCGAGCAGTACTTC	CASSLGPGDYSGEQYF
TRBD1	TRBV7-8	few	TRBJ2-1	TGTGCCAGCAGCACCTGGACAGGCAGCTCCTACAATGAGCAGTTCTTC	CASSTWTGSSYNEQFF
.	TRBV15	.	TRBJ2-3	TGTGCCACCAGCAGAGGGGCTAGCAAGGCAGATACGCAGTATTTT	CATSRGASKADTQYF
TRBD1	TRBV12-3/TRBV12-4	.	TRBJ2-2	TGTGCCAGCAGAGGGGACAGTTACACCGGGGAGCTGTTTTTT	CASRGDSYTGELFF
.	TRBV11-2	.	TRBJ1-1	TGTGCCAGCCAACGGTTTGGGAACACTGAAGCTTTCTTT	CASQRFGNTEAFF
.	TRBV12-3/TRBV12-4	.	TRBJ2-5	TGTGCCAGCAGCATGGGACTGCGTGAGACCCAGTACTTC	CASSMGLRETQYF
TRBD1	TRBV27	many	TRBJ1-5	TGTGCCAGCAGCGGACAGGTGGGGAATCAGCCCCAGCATTTT	CASSGQVGNQPQHF
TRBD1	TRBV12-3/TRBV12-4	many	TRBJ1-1	TGTGCCAGCAGTTTGGGACAGGGGACTGAAGCTTTCTTT	CASSLGQGTEAFF